The 9 T cell receptor beta chains below were found in one sample sequenced in a study of cytomegalovirus exposure and HLA in healthy donors. Primers: 60 Vbeta forward and 13 Jbeta reverse. Using immunoSEQ multiplex PCR, the repertoire was profiled, and TCRdb retains in-frame clones only, with some absent. The sample records around 57,000 clones, roughly 90% being singletons. Sequenced: PBMCs. Receptors were obtained from a man aged 30 to 45 in good health and CMV-seropositive.

This chain joins TRBV6-4 and TRBJ2-3, with 7 bases matching TRBD2. This CDR3 has 14 amino acids. Germline V CDR1 and CDR2: MRHNA, SNTAGT. Germline trimming cut 2 bases from V and 4 bases from J; bases unmatched to any gene: 3. CDR3 DNA: TGTGCCAGCAGTGACGCTAGCGGCCCAGATACGCAGTATTTT. It translates to CASSDASGPDTQYF.

In its sample, this clone was seen once. The chain is built from TRBV6-5 and TRBJ1-6; 7 nucleotides agree with TRBD1. The CDR3 is made up of 15 amino acids. J was trimmed by 2 bases and V by 4 bases; bases with no gene match: 2. Germline-derived CDR1 and CDR2 are MNHEY and SVGAGI. The CDR3, as DNA: TGTGCCAGCAGTTTAGGGGGCCCCTATAATTCACCCCTCCACTTT. Amino acids: CASSLGGPYNSPLHF.

The rearrangement joins TRBV5-1 to TRBJ2-2; D perhaps matches TRBD2 (6 bases). This CDR3 region has 16 residues. V gave up 2 bases and J gave up 0 bases, with 11 bases separating them. The V gene's germline CDR1 is SGHRS and CDR2 YFSETQ. The CDR3 nucleotides are TGCGCCAGCAGCTTAACCGGGACTCCGAACACCGGGGAGCTGTTTTTT. It translates to CASSLTGTPNTGELFF.

This chain uses TRBV6-6 with TRBJ1-6, with D perhaps TRBD1 (6 bases). The CDR3 length is 14 residues. From germline, CDR1 is MNHNY and CDR2 SVGAGI (reference sequence). V dropped 7 bases and J dropped 7 bases, with 14 bases sitting between them. The DNA of the CDR3 is TGTGCCAGCAACCGGGACATCCTGAATTCACCCCTCCACTTT. It translates to CASNRDILNSPLHF.

The chain recombines TRBV6-5 with TRBJ2-2; the match to TRBD2 covers 13 bases. The germline V gene has CDR1 MNHEY and CDR2 SVGAGI. The CDR3 is 16 residues long. J was trimmed by 7 bases and V by 3 bases; bases with no gene match: 5. CDR3 bases: TGTGCCAGCAGTTATACTAGCGGGAGGGGGGGCGGGGAGCTGTTTTTT. The encoded protein is CASSYTSGRGGGELFF.

The chain employs TRBV19 and TRBJ1-5, with a possible D match to TRBD1 (6 bases). This CDR3 region has 15 residues. Germline CDR1 and CDR2: LNHDA and SQIVND (reference sequence). Trimming took 4 bases from V and 6 from J, leaving 16 bases between them. The CDR3 DNA is TGTGCCAGTAGTAGCTCTGACAGGTATATTCAGCCCCAGCATTTT. It translates to CASSSSDRYIQPQHF.

This clone appeared a few times. The rearrangement joins TRBV5-6 to TRBJ2-7; the D gene is possibly TRBD2 (6 bases). The CDR3 sequence is 13 residues long. Germline V gene lookup returns CDR1 SGHDT and CDR2 YYEEEE. V lost 8 bases, J lost 3 bases, and 15 bases lay in between. This CDR3 reads CASSGGWYYEQYF. The CDR3 region has the DNA TGTGCCAGTTCTGGGGGGTGGTACTACGAGCAGTACTTC.

The V call is TRBV18, the J call TRBJ2-3, with TRBD1 matching 7 bases. This CDR3 is built from 16 residues. Germline V gene data show CDR1 as KGHSH and CDR2 as LQKENI. With V trimmed by 0 bases and J by 2 bases, 5 bases remained unmatched. The chain's CDR3 is CASSPPRGQPTDTQYF. The CDR3, as DNA: TGTGCCAGCTCACCACCTCGGGGACAGCCCACAGATACGCAGTATTTT.

J is TRBJ2-1 and V is TRBV11-3; D perhaps matches TRBD2 (7 bases). CDR3 size: 15 residues. Germline CDR1 reads SGHNT; CDR2 reads YENEEA. The ends were cut back, 5 bases at V and 6 bases at J, with 17 bases in the middle. The CDR3 spells CASSQGRGWGNEQFF. In DNA form, the CDR3 reads TGTGCCAGCAGCCAGGGGAGGGGCTGGGGCAATGAGCAGTTCTTC.